Reported below is one T cell receptor beta chain. As yet, its antigen is unknown. These data belong to a study of T-cell reconstitution after alpha-beta-depleted transplantation in children. Findings and caveats of the study: Expanded clones from the graft, numbering several hundred, reportedly supplied alpha-beta T cells about two months after transplant. A year had passed since transplant, and T-cell counts and diversity by then came mostly from newly produced T cells. From surviving recipient T cells and thymic progenitors came the high day-60 TCRbeta diversity observed in some patients.

For TCRbeta, the library was prepared with unique molecular identifiers. TCRdb recomputed calls from the PCR reads with MiXCR, one row per CDR3 protein. The sample yields about 29,000 distinct CDR3 sequences, 6.3% seen once. The CDR3 spans 15 residues. Trimming left V 4 bases short and J 0 bases short, with 13 bases between. The V gene is TRBV5-7, the J gene TRBJ1-1; D remains ambiguous. TRBV5-7 is sorted into the ORF group, with uncertain function. The source material was PBMCs, mostly from graft donor cells, sampled 180 days after TCRalphabeta/CD19-depleted stem cell transplant. This receptor was obtained from a male patient between 10 and 17 years old who had a stem cell transplant for acute myeloid leukemia, so the T cells may come from the graft donor. CDR3 in amino acids: CASSPGPSLNTEAFF. As DNA, the CDR3 is TGTGCCAGCAGCCCCGGCCCCAGTTTGAACACTGAAGCTTTCTTT.